This TCR beta chain was observed in a study of T cells in Graves' hyperthyroidism and ophthalmopathy. Study-level results: The model's output predicted ophthalmopathy at a median of around 7 months prior to onset.

Template material for amplifying TCR beta CDR3 regions consisted of RNA transcripts. Primed by the HTBI set, a first-round RT-PCR was run on the TCR CDR3. TCRdb called the multiplex PCR reads again in MiXCR, with one record for every CDR3 protein. Of about 350,000 distinct CDR3 sequences listed, 13% to 15% are singletons. This clonotype has ten or more counts. The antigen remains unidentified. CDR3 length equals 13 residues. V lost 5 bases to trimming and J lost 7 bases; unmatched junction nucleotides: 6. The study excluded patients with uncontrolled infection, other autoimmune disease, pregnancy or lactation.

The TCR comes from a woman in her sixties or seventies with Graves' ophthalmopathy. The V call is TRBV12-3 or TRBV12-4, the J call TRBJ1-2; 8 nucleotides match TRBD1. Sample: blood. CDR3 DNA: TGTGCCAGCAGTGTCCAGGGGGCGATTGGCTACACCTTC. This translates into CASSVQGAIGYTF.